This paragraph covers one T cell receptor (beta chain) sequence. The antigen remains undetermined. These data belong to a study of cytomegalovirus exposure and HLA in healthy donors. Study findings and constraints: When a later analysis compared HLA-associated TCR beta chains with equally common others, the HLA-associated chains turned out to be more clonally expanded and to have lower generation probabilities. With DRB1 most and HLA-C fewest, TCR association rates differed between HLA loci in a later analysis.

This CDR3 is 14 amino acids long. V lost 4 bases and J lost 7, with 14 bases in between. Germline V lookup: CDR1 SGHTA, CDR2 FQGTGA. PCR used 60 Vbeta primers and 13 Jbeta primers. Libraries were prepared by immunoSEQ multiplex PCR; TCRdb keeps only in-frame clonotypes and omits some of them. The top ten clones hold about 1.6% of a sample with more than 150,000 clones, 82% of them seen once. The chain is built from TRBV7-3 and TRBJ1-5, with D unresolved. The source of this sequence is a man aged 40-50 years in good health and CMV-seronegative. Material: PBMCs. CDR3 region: CASSSSGGRQPQHF. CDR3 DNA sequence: TGTGCCAGCAGCTCCAGCGGAGGCAGACAGCCCCAGCATTTT.